This TCR beta chain was captured in a study of shared clonotypes between healthy human individuals (TCRdb year 2020). Context from the whole study: The cohort included a few men and a couple of women between 18 and 49 years of age. Blood TCR repertoires of four to six healthy adults were deeply sequenced to estimate repertoire size and the extent of clonotype sharing between individuals. Per donor, three plates each were used for CD4 naive and CD4 memory, two for CD8 naive, and one for CD8 memory. Per donor, leukapheresis produced somewhere between about 0.85 and 9.5 billion PBMCs. To increase sequencing depth and limit assay-specific biases, TCR repertoire library preparation and sequencing were carried out by different laboratories using diverse techniques. What the authors observed across the whole study: Pairwise subsampling indicated that sequencing depth was expected to affect the degree of clonotype sharing among donors. About 4.5% of naive CD4, 3% to 4% of naive CD8, roughly 2.4% of memory CD4, and 0.4% of memory CD8 clonotypes were shared across a few donors. Even with the large sequencing depth, rarefaction of the sorted-subset datasets indicated that sequencing was incomplete. The genetic and exposure-history diversity represented was limited by the small number of donors. Naive subsets generally had larger estimated clonotype richness than memory subsets. Only blood was sampled, and tissue TCR repertoires likely differ from those in blood. Compared with non-shared clonotypes, clonotypes shared by all four sorted-subset donors had higher generation probabilities.

A distance of 14 bases separates the germline ends of V and J, which lose 0 bases and 4 bases respectively. Looking up the germline V gene yields CDR1 LGHNA and CDR2 YSLEER. From the cysteine up to the phenylalanine, the CDR3 has a length of 16 residues. Only the CDR3 DNA is retained, 48 bases long and in frame from the first base. About this clone itself: Its antigen is currently not known. There are no base qualities to consult, and no much larger clone falls within one base.

CD8 naive samples were CD45RO-negative cells positively selected for CCR7, giving a CD45RA+CCR7+ population that excluded TemRA cells. The donors were healthy, HIV-negative adults with no recently reported acute infections or vaccinations. Only Caucasian adults living in Nashville, Tennessee, USA were represented among the donors. Blood was collected by leukapheresis, and PBMCs were isolated by Ficoll-Histopaque density gradient centrifugation and then cryopreserved in liquid nitrogen vapor phase. Analytical flow cytometry was used to check the purity and quantity of every magnetically sorted T cell population. Genomic DNA was isolated from each sorted fraction and quantified by UV absorbance on a Nanodrop 2000c. TCR CDR3 regions were amplified from genomic DNA by multiplex PCR using the deep immunoSEQ assay. Extracted genomic DNA from each cell subset was distributed evenly across all wells of several immunoSEQ 96-well plates, and each plate was treated as a replicate. For sorted subsets, around 200 ng genomic DNA, equal to 25,000 to 35,000 T cell genomes, was loaded into each replicate PCR. Purified libraries were quantified with a Qubit 3.0 fluorometer, sized on a Bioanalyzer 2100, and re-quantified with the KAPA Library Quantification kit. Every immunoSEQ 96-well plate was sequenced on a dedicated single-read 150-cycle Illumina NextSeq 550 flow cell. Under the source paper's analysis protocol: Because the immunoSEQ output held only junctional sequences and lacked quality scores, the filtering could not match the filtering applied to full-length reads. To assign V/J genes and CDR3, sequences were annotated using PyIR, a Python wrapper for IgBLAST v1.9, with IMGT germline references. Any read was removed if the V/J assignment was weak (E-value above 1e-6), the CDR3 was missing, or the read contained stop codons, out-of-frame junctions, or ambiguous translated residues. A V3J clonotype was defined by an identical inferred V gene, J gene, and CDR3 amino acid sequence. Percentage overlap between repertoires was calculated by dividing the number of shared unique clonotypes by the size of the smaller repertoire. Three approaches were used to assess repertoire richness: RTK rarefaction, the Chao1 estimator, and Recon v2.1 estimates of unobserved clonotypes. Generation probabilities for all TCRbeta clonotypes obtained by the gDNA method from four donors were computed using OLGA. TCRdb stores this immuneACCESS table with in-frame sequences only. Part of the clones is absent; in the studies checked, under half of the shortfall reflects unresolved V genes, and no reason is known for the rest. From that table come the V and J calls and clone size; the DNA was used to work out D and trimming. The sample table contains nearly 2 million clones; only one count was recorded for about 95% of them. The top ten clones comprise under 1.5% of the sample.

Recombination connected TRBV4-3 to TRBJ2-3; TRBD2 is a weak D gene call, 7 bases matching. The specimen sequenced was naive CD8+ T cells sorted from blood. This sample's cell subset or site label indicates: CD45RA+CCR7+. The receptor was derived from a man aged 18 to 29 in good health. The CDR3 protein is CASSQEGGLVADTQYF. At the DNA level, the sequence is TGCGCCAGCAGCCAAGAGGGGGGGCTAGTCGCAGATACGCAGTATTTT.